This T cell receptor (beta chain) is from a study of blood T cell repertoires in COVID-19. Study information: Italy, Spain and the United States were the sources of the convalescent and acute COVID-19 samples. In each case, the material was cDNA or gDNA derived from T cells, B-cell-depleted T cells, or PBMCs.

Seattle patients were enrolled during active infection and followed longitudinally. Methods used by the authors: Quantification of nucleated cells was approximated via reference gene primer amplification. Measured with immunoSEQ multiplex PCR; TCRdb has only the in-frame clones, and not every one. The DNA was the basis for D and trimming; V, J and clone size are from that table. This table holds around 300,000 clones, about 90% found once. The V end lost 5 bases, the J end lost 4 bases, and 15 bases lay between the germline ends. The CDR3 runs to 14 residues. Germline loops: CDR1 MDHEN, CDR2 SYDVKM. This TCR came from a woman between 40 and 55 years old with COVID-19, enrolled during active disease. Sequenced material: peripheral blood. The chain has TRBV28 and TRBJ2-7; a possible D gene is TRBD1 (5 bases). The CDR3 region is CASSRGSKGYEQYF. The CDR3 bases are TGTGCCAGCAGTAGGGGTTCGAAGGGGTACGAGCAGTACTTC.